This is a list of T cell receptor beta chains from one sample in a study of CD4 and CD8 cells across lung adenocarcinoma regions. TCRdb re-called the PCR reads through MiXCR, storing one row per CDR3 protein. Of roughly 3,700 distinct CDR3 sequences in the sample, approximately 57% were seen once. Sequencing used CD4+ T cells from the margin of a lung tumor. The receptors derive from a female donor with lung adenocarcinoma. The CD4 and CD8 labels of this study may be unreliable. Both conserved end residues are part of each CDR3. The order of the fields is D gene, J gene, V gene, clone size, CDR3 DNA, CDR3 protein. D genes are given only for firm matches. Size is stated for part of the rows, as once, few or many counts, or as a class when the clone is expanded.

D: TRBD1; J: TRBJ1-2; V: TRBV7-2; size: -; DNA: TGTGCCAGCAGCCCCCGACAGGGGTATGGCTACACCTTC; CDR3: CASSPRQGYGYTF
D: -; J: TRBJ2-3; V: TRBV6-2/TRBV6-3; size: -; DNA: TGTGCCAGCAGCCTGATCACAGATACGCAGTATTTT; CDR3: CASSLITDTQYF
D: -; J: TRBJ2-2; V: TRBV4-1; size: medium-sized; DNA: TGCGCCAGCAGCCAAGATTTGGGGGAGTCGAACACCGGGGAGCTGTTTTTT; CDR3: CASSQDLGESNTGELFF
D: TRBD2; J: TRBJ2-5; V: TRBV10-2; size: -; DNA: TGCGGGATCGGGGGGGGTGACCAAGAGACCCAGTACTTC; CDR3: CGIGGGDQETQYF
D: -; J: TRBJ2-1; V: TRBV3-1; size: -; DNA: TGTGCCAGCAGCCAGTCAGGGGCCTCCTACAATGAGCAGTTCTTC; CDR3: CASSQSGASYNEQFF
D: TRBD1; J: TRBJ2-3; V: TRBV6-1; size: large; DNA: TGTGCCAGCAGTGAACCTAACGACAGGGTGAGAGGTAGCGATACGCAGTATTTT; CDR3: CASSEPNDRVRGSDTQYF
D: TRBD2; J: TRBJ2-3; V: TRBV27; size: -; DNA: TGTGCCAGCAGTCACAAGCCCATGGGGGGCAGCGGGAGAGTAAATACGCAGTATTTT; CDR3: CASSHKPMGGSGRVNTQYF
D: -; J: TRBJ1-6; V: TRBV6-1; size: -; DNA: TGTGCCAGCAGTGAACGGTACTCTCACTCACCCCTCCACTTT; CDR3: CASSERYSHSPLHF
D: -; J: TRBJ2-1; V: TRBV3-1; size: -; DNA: TGTGTCAGCAGCCAGTCAGGGGCCTCCTACAATGAGCAGTTCTTC; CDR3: CVSSQSGASYNEQFF
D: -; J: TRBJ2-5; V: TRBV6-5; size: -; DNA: TGTGCCAGCAGTTACTCGAGGGAAGGTCAAGAGACCCAGTACTTC; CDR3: CASSYSREGQETQYF
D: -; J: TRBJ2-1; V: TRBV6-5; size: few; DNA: TGTGCCAGCAGTCCTTCTAGGAATGAGCAGTTCTTC; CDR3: CASSPSRNEQFF
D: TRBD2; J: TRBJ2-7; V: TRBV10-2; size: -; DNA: TGCGCCAGCAGTGAACTAGCGGAAAACGAGCAGTACTTC; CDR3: CASSELAENEQYF
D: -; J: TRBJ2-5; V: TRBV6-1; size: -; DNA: TGTGCCAGCAGTGTCTACGAGACCCAGTACTTC; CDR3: CASSVYETQYF
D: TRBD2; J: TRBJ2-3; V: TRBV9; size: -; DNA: TGTGCCAGCAGCGTAGACCACACCGGGGGGGATACGCAGTATTTT; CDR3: CASSVDHTGGDTQYF
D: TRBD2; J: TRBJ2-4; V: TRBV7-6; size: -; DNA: TGTGCCAGCCGCTTAGCGGGGCGGGGAGCCAAAAACATTCAGTACTTC; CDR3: CASRLAGRGAKNIQYF
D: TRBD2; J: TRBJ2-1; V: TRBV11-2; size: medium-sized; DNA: TGTGCCAGCAGGCGGGGGGAACCGGGCTCCTACAATGAGCAGTTCTTC; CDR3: CASRRGEPGSYNEQFF